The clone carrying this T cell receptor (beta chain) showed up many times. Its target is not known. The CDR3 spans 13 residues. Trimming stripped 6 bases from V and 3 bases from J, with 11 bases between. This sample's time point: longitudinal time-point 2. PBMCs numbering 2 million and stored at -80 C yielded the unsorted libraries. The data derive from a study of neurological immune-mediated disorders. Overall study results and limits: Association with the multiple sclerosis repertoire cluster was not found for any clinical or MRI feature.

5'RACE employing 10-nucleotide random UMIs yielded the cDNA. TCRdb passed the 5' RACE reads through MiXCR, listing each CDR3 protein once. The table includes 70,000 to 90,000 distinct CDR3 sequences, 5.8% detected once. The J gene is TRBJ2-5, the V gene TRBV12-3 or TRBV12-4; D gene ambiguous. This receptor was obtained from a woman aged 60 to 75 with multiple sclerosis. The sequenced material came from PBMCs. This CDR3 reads CASSPFGKETQYF. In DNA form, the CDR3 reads TGTGCCAGCAGCCCCTTTGGCAAAGAGACCCAGTACTTC.